What follows are 20 T cell receptor beta chains derived from one specimen sequenced in a study of memory CD4+ T cells and cytomegalovirus serostatus (dated by TCRdb to about 2019). The library was obtained by the immunoSEQ multiplex PCR assay. TCRdb holds this immuneACCESS table with in-frame rearrangements only. Some clones are missing; in checked studies, unresolved V genes explain under half, and the rest has no known cause. The sample profile shows fewer than 90,000 clones; about 78% of them were found once. 2% to 3% of the sample comes from the top ten. Single viable CD3+CD4+CD8-CD45RO+ cells were sorted as memory CD4+ T cells on a FACSAria II. The material sequenced was memory CD4+ T cells from blood. These receptor sequences come from an adult in good health and CMV-seropositive.

J is TRBJ2-7 and V is TRBV5-1; D possibly corresponds to TRBD2 (6 bases). The CDR3 is 16 amino acids. Trimming shortened V by 5 bases and J by 0 bases, and 18 bases separated the two germline ends. CDR1 is SGHRS and CDR2 is YFSETQ in the germline V gene. DNA of the CDR3: TGCGCCAGCAGTTCCGGTAGGAGGGTGAGCTCCTACGAGCAGTACTTC. It translates to CASSSGRRVSSYEQYF. Looking up the rest from reference TRBV5-1 and TRBJ2-7 gives the full variable domain: KAGVTQTPRYLIKTRGQQVTLSCSPISGHRSVSWYQQTPGQGLQFLFEYFSETQRNKGNFPGRFSGRQFSNSRSEMNVSTLELGDSALYLCASSSGRRVSSYEQYFGPGTRLTVT.

In nucleotides, the CDR3 is TGCGCCAGCAGTGAGTCGCAGGTCCTTGATACGCAGTATTTT. Amino acids: CASSESQVLDTQYF. V and J are TRBV10-1 and TRBJ2-3; D remains ambiguous. The CDR3 runs to 14 residues. Trimming shortened V by 0 bases and J by 6 bases, and 10 bases separated the two germline ends. The germline CDR1 and CDR2 sequences are WNHNN and SYGVQD (reference sequence).

The chain employs TRBV7-9 and TRBJ1-4; perhaps TRBD1 as D (6 bases). CDR1 and CDR2 (germline): SEHNR, FQNEAQ (reference sequence). The CDR3 is 15 residues long. Trimming left V 5 bases short and J 2 bases short, with 12 bases between. In DNA form, the CDR3 reads TGTGCCAGCAGCCAGCGGGGGCGGACTAATGAAAAACTGTTTTTT. Translation gives CASSQRGRTNEKLFF.

This clone was detected once. The V call is TRBV6-5, the J call TRBJ1-2; D uncertain. V gave up 5 bases and J gave up 2 bases, with 12 bases separating them. CDR3 size: 14 residues. Germline loops: CDR1 MNHEY, CDR2 SVGAGI. The CDR3 DNA reads TGTGCCAGCAGTCCAAACCCGGGCAACTATGGCTACACCTTC. This translates into CASSPNPGNYGYTF.

The chain joins TRBV11-3 to TRBJ2-3; 8 bases are a match to TRBD2. After removal of 1 base from V and 6 bases from J, the junction contained 3 bases not matched to a gene. Germline-derived CDR1 and CDR2 are SGHNT and YENEEA. The CDR3 is 14 amino acids. The CDR3 nucleotides are TGTGCCAGCAGCTTAGCCCGGGGGGGGGATACGCAGTATTTT. The encoded protein is CASSLARGGDTQYF.

The rearrangement joins TRBV28 to TRBJ1-5; D is ambiguous. The CDR3 spans 12 residues. Germline V gene sequence: CDR1 MDHEN, CDR2 SYDVKM. The V end lost 6 bases, the J end lost 5 bases, and 8 bases lay between the germline ends. DNA of the CDR3: TGTGCCAGCAGCCGCGGGTATCAGCCCCAGCATTTT. Translating it yields CASSRGYQPQHF. Drawing the rest from reference TRBV28 and TRBJ1-5, the complete variable domain is DVKVTQSSRYLVKRTGEKVFLECVQDMDHENMFWYRQDPGLGLRLIYFSYDVKMKEKGDIPEGYSVSREKKERFSLILESASTNQTSMYLCASSRGYQPQHFGDGTRLSIL.

The chain joins TRBV27 to TRBJ1-2; 9 nucleotides align to TRBD1. V shed 5 bases and J 3 bases; nucleotides not matched to a gene: 4. Germline assignment: CDR1 MNHEY and CDR2 SMNVEV (reference sequence). The CDR3 is 14 amino acids. The CDR3 region has the DNA TGTGCCAGCAGTAGGACAGGGGTGGACTATGGCTACACCTTC. As protein: CASSRTGVDYGYTF.

The rearrangement joins TRBV6-1 to TRBJ2-7; 8 bases agree with TRBD2. CDR1 MNHNS and CDR2 SASEGT come from the germline V gene. V gave up 6 bases and J gave up 5 bases; unmatched junction bases: 12. This CDR3 region has 15 residues. This CDR3 reads CASRPGTRFGHEQYV. The CDR3 DNA sequence: TGTGCCAGCAGACCCGGGACTAGATTTGGTCACGAGCAGTACGTC.

On this clone: This sample also contains other DNA sequences that code for the same CDR3. The chain is built from TRBV5-1 and TRBJ1-1; a possible D gene is TRBD1 (5 bases). CDR1 and CDR2 (germline): SGHRS, YFSETQ. V shed 2 bases and J shed 1 base, with 6 bases lying between them. The CDR3 has 13 amino acids. CDR3 region: CASSFGGNTEAFF. DNA for the CDR3: TGCGCCAGCAGCTTTGGGGGGAACACTGAAGCTTTCTTT.

A few counts support this clone. The chain has TRBV27 and TRBJ2-5; 12 nucleotides align to TRBD1. This CDR3 has 15 amino acids. After removal of 4 bases from V and 5 bases from J, the junction contained 5 bases not matched to a gene. Germline V gene sequence: CDR1 MNHEY, CDR2 SMNVEV (reference sequence). The CDR3 protein is CASSSGTGGVETQYF. CDR3 sequence (DNA): TGTGCCAGCAGTTCCGGGACAGGGGGCGTGGAGACCCAGTACTTC.

The chain recombines TRBV18 with TRBJ2-7, with D tentatively TRBD2 (6 bases). This CDR3 region has 15 residues. The germline V gene encodes CDR1 KGHSH and CDR2 LQKENI. V was pared by 1 base and J by 2 bases, with 12 bases between. In nucleotides, the CDR3 is TGTGCCAGCTCACCACGCGGGGCAGCCACCTACGAGCAGTACGTC. Residues: CASSPRGAATYEQYV.

Relative to its sample, this clone is medium-sized (0.01 to 0.1%). The chain uses TRBV9 and TRBJ2-5; the match to TRBD1 covers 9 bases. After removal of 10 bases from V and 0 bases from J, the junction contained 10 bases not matched to a gene. Germline V gene sequence: CDR1 SGDLS, CDR2 YYNGEE. This CDR3 is 15 amino acids long. The chain's CDR3 is CADGWDREYQETQYF. CDR3 nucleotides: TGTGCCGACGGGTGGGACAGGGAATACCAAGAGACCCAGTACTTC.

This clone was picked up one time. CDR3 DNA sequence: TGTGCCACCCTGAGGGCCGACGGCAATCAGCCCCAGCATTTT. Protein: CATLRADGNQPQHF. The V call is TRBV6-1, the J call TRBJ1-5; D call uncertain. This CDR3 region has 14 residues. The ends were cut back, 10 bases at V and 2 bases at J, with 15 bases in the middle. The germline V gene encodes CDR1 MNHNS and CDR2 SASEGT.

The chain uses TRBV18 and TRBJ2-1; the D is unclear. This CDR3 has 15 residues. Germline V CDR1 and CDR2: KGHSH, LQKENI. V was trimmed by 3 bases and J by 4 bases, leaving 13 bases between them. The CDR3 sequence: CASSPGGRGYNEQFF. For the CDR3, the DNA is TGTGCCAGCTCACCGGGTGGGCGCGGATACAATGAGCAGTTCTTC. The full variable domain, completed using reference TRBV18 and TRBJ2-1, is NAGVMQNPRHLVRRRGQEARLRCSPMKGHSHVYWYRQLPEEGLKFMVYLQKENIIDESGMPKERFSAEFPKEGPSILRIQQVVRGDSAAYFCASSPGGRGYNEQFFGPGTRLTVL.

The chain recombines TRBV10-3 with TRBJ2-2; no firm D call. The CDR3 totals 16 residues. Looked up from germline, CDR1 is ENHRY and CDR2 is SYGVKD. V dropped 2 bases and J dropped 0 bases, with 10 bases sitting between them. CDR3 amino acids: CAISEGRTANTGELFF. The CDR3 DNA reads TGTGCCATCAGTGAGGGCCGCACAGCGAACACCGGGGAGCTGTTTTTT.

Comment on this clone: Within the sample, other DNA sequences also encode this same CDR3. This chain connects TRBV18 to TRBJ2-1, with D possibly matching TRBD2 (5 bases). Germline values: CDR1 KGHSH, CDR2 LQKENI. The CDR3 length is 14 residues. Trimming pared 2 bases from V and 4 bases from J, leaving 9 bases between. This CDR3 is CASSPGEGYNEQFF. As DNA, the CDR3 is TGTGCCAGCTCACCAGGAGAGGGTTACAATGAGCAGTTCTTC.

The chain employs TRBV7-2 and TRBJ1-1; no definite D call. V lost 8 bases to trimming and J lost 9 bases, with 22 bases between them. The germline V gene encodes CDR1 SGHTA and CDR2 FQGNSA. CDR3 length equals 14 residues. The CDR3: CASVEVARRIQAFF. CDR3 nucleotide sequence: TGTGCCAGCGTAGAGGTGGCGAGAAGGATTCAAGCTTTCTTT.

The chain couples TRBV5-6 to TRBJ1-5, with TRBD1 as a possible D gene (5 bases). Trimming removed 4 bases from V and 6 bases from J, with 11 bases in between. The germline gives CDR1 SGHDT, CDR2 YYEEEE. CDR3 length: 13 residues. The CDR3 protein is CASSNRDLQPQHF. Here the CDR3 DNA reads TGTGCCAGCAGCAATCGGGACCTTCAGCCCCAGCATTTT.

The genes are TRBV5-1 and TRBJ2-6; D perhaps matches TRBD1 (6 bases). This CDR3 region has 14 residues. Trimming pared 5 bases from V and 0 bases from J, leaving 6 bases between. CDR1 and CDR2 from the germline V gene are SGHRS and YFSETQ. CDR3 nucleotide sequence: TGCGCCAGCAGGGACAGCTCTGGGGCCAACGTCCTGACTTTC. Encoded protein: CASRDSSGANVLTF.

This clone was observed once. V usage is TRBV21-1 and J usage is TRBJ1-3; TRBD1, the D gene given by the table, was not confirmed from the DNA. TRBV21-1 counts as a pseudogene. CDR3 length equals 15 residues. The CDR3 nucleotides are TGTGCCAGCAGCCCCCGACAGAGCTCTGGAAACACCATATATTTT. Amino acids: CASSPRQSSGNTIYF.